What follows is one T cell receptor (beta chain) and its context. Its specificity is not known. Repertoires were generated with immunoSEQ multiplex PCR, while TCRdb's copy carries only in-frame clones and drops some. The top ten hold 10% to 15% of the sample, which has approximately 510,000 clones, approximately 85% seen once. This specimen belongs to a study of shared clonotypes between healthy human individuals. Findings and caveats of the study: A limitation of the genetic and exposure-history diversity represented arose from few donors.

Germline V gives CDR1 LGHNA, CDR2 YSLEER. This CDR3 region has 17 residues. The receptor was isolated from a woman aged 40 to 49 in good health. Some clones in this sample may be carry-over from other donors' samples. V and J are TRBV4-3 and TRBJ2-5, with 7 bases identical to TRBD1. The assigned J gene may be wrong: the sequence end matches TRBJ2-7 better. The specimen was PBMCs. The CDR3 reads CASSQDQETGIAYEQYF. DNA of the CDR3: TGCGCCAGCAGCCAAGACCAGGAGACAGGGATCGCCTACGAGCAGTACTTC.